The clone carrying this TCR beta chain came up many times. Its specificity is not known. This specimen comes from a study of T cell responses to AZD1222 COVID-19 vaccine. Measured with immunoSEQ multiplex PCR; TCRdb has only the in-frame clones, and not every one. The sample consists of 170,000 or so clones, over 75% of them appearing once. Study results and limitations: CD4 TCRs associated with vaccination spanned spike, dominating at 160-218 and 743-854.

Source: peripheral blood, taken on day 0 of AZD1222 vaccination. The TCR was taken from an adult in good health.

This chain's CDR3 is CASRPGVGGGVEKLFF. CDR3 sequence (DNA): TGTGCCAGCAGACCTGGAGTTGGAGGAGGGGTTGAAAAACTGTTTTTT. The genes are TRBV27 and TRBJ1-4; D perhaps matches TRBD1 (5 bases). The V gene's germline CDR1 is MNHEY and CDR2 SMNVEV (reference sequence). The V and J ends lost 6 bases and 7 bases respectively, with 21 bases between them. The CDR3 is made up of 16 amino acids.